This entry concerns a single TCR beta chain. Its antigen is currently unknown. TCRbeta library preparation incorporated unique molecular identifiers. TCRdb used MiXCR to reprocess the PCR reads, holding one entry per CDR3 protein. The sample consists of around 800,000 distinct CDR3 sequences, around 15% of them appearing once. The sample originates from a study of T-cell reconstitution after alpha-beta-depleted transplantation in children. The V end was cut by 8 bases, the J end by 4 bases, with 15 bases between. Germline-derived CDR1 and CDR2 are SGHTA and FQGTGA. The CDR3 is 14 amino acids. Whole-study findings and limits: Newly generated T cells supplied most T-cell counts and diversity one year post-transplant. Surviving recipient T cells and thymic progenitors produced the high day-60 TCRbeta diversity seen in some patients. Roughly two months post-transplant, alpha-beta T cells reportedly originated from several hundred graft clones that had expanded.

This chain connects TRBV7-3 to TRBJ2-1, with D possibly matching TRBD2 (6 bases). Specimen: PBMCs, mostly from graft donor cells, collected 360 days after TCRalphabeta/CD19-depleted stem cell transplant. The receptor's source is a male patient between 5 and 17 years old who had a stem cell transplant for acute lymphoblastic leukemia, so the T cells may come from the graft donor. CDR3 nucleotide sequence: TGTGCCAGCGGGGCCGAACTAGCTTACAATGAGCAGTTCTTC. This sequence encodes CASGAELAYNEQFF.